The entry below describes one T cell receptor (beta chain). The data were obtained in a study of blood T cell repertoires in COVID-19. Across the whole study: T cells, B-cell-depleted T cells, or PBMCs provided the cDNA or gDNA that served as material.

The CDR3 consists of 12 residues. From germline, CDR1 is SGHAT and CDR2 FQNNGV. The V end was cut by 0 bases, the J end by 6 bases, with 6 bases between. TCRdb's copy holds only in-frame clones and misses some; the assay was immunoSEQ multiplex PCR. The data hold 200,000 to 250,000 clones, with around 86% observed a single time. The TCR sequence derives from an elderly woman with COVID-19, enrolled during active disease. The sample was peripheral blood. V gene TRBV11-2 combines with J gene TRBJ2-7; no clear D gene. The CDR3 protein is CASSLDTGEQYF. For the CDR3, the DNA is TGTGCCAGCAGCTTAGACACCGGCGAGCAGTACTTC. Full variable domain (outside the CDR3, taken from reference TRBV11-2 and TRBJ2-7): EAGVAQSPRYKIIEKRQSVAFWCNPISGHATLYWYQQILGQGPKLLIQFQNNGVVDDSQLPKDRFSAERLKGVDSTLKIQPAKLEDSAVYLCASSLDTGEQYFGPGTRLTVT.